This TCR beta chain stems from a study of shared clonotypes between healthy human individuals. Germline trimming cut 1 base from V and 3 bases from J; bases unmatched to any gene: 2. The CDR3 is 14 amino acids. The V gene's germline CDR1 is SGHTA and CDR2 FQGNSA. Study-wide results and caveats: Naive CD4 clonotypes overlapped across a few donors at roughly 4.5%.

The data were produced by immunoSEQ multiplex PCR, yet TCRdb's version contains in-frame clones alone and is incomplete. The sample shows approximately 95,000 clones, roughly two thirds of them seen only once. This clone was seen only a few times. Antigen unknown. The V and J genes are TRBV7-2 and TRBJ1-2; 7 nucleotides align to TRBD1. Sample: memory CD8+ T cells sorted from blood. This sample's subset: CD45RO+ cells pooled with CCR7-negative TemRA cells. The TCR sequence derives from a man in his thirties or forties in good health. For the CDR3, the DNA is TGTGCCAGCAGCTTAGGGACAGGAGACTATGGCTACACCTTC. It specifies CASSLGTGDYGYTF.